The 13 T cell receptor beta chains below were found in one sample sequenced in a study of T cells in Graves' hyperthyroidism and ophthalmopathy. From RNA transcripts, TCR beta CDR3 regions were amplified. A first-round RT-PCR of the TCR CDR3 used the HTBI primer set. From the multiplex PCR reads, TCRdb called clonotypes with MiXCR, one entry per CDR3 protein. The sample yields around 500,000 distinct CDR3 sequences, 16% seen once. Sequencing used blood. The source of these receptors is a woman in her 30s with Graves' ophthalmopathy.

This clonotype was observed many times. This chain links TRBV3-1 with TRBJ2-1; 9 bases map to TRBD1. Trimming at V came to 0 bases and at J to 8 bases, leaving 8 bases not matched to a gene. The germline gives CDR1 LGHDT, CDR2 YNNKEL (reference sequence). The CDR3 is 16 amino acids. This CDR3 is CASSQDGGQGVDEQFF. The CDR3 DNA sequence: TGTGCCAGCAGCCAAGATGGGGGACAGGGAGTAGATGAGCAGTTCTTC.

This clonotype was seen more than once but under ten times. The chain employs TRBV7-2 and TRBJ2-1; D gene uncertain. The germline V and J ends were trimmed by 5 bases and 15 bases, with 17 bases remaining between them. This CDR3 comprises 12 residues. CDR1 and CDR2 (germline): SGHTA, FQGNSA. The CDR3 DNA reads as TGTGCCAGCAGCCCGAGGACCCGGAGACTGTTCTTC. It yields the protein CASSPRTRRLFF. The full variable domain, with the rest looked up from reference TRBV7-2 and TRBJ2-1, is GAGVSQSPSNKVTEKGKDVELRCDPISGHTALYWYRQSLGQGLEFLIYFQGNSAPDKSGLPSDRFSAERTGGSVSTLTIQRTQQEDSAVYLCASSPRTRRLFFGPGTRLTVL.

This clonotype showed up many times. The CDR3 DNA is TGTGCCAGCAGTTTCGTCTACGAGCAGTACTTC. Its translation is CASSFVYEQYF. The chain recombines TRBV28 with TRBJ2-7; D is uncertain. CDR3 size: 11 residues. V was cut by 3 bases and J by 3 bases, with 3 bases left in between. The germline V gene encodes CDR1 MDHEN and CDR2 SYDVKM. The full variable domain, completed using reference TRBV28 and TRBJ2-7, is DVKVTQSSRYLVKRTGEKVFLECVQDMDHENMFWYRQDPGLGLRLIYFSYDVKMKEKGDIPEGYSVSREKKERFSLILESASTNQTSMYLCASSFVYEQYFGPGTRLTVT.

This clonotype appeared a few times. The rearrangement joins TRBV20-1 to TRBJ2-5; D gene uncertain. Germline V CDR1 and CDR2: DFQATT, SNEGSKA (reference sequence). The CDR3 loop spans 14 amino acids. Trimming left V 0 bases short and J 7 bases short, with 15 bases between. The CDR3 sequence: CSARDQAPGGTQYF. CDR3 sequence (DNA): TGCAGTGCTAGAGATCAGGCTCCCGGTGGGACCCAGTACTTC.

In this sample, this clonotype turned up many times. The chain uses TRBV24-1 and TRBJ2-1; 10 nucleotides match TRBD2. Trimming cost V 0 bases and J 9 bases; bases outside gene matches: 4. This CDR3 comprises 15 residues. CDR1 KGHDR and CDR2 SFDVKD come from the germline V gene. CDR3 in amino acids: CATSDLLAGVVEQFF. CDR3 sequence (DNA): TGTGCCACCAGTGATTTGCTAGCGGGAGTCGTTGAGCAGTTCTTC.

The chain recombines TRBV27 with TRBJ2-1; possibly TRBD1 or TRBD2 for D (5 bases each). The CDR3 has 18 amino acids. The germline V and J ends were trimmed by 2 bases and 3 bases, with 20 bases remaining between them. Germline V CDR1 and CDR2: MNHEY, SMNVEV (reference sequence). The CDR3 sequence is CASSLAAHGTTIYNEQFF. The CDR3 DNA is TGTGCCAGCAGTTTAGCGGCCCACGGGACGACGATCTACAATGAGCAGTTCTTC.

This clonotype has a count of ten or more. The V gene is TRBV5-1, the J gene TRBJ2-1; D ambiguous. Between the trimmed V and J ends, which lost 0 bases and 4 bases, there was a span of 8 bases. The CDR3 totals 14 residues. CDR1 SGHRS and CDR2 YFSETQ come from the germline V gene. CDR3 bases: TGCGCCAGCAGCTTGGAAGCTTCTTACAATGAGCAGTTCTTC. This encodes CASSLEASYNEQFF.

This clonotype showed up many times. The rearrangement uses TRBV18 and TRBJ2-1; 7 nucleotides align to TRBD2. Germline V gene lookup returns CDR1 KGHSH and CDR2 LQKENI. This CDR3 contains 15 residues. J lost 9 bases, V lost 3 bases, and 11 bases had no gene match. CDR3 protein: CASSPRLAEKGEQFF. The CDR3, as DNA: TGTGCCAGCTCACCCCGTCTAGCGGAGAAAGGTGAGCAGTTCTTC.

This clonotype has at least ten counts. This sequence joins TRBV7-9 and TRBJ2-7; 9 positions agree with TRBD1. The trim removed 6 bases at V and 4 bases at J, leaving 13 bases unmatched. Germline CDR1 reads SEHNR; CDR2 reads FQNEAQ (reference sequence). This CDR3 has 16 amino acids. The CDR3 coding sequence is TGTGCCAGCAGTTCTAGAACGGGACAGGGAATTTACGAGCAGTACTTC. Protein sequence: CASSSRTGQGIYEQYF.

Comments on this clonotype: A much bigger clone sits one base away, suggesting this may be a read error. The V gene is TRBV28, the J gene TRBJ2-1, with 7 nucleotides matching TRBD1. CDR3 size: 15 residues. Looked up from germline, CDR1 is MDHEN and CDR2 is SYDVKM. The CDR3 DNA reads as TGTGCCACATCTTCCCGGGACAGAAATTACAATGAGCAGCTCTTC. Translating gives CATSSRDRNYNEQLF.

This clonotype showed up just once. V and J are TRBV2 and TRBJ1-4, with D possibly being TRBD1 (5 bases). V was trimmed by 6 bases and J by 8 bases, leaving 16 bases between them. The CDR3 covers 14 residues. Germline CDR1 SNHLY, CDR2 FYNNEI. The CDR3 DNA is TGTGCCAGCAGGGACATCAACATACAGGAAAAACTGTTTTTT. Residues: CASRDINIQEKLFF.

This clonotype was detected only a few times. In DNA, the CDR3 is TGTGCCAGTAATGAGCGGGTTAGCTCCTACAATGAGCAGTTCTTC. Translation: CASNERVSSYNEQFF. The chain links TRBV19 to TRBJ2-1; possibly TRBD2 for D (6 bases). The CDR3 spans 15 residues. V was cut by 7 bases and J by 0 bases, with 13 bases left in between. Germline-derived CDR1 and CDR2 are LNHDA and SQIVND (reference sequence).

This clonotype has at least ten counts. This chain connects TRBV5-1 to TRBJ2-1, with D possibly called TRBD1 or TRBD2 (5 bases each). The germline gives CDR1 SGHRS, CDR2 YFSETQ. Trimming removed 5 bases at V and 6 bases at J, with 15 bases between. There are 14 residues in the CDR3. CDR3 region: CASSRDRRGNEQFF. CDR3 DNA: TGCGCCAGCAGTCGGGACCGAAGGGGCAATGAGCAGTTCTTC.